These 26 T cell receptor beta chains share one sample of origin, sequenced in a study of cytomegalovirus exposure and HLA in healthy donors. This PCR relied on a set of 60 Vbeta primers and 13 Jbeta primers. Clones were read by immunoSEQ multiplex PCR, and TCRdb kept only the in-frame ones, dropping some. The sample includes roughly 130,000 clones, about 73% of them seen just once. The sample was PBMCs. The receptors derive from a woman aged 40-49 years in good health and CMV-seropositive.

The J gene is TRBJ2-3, the V gene TRBV5-1; 11 bases agree with TRBD2. V lost 2 bases, J lost 5 bases, and 4 bases stayed unmatched. Germline V gene lookup returns CDR1 SGHRS and CDR2 YFSETQ. This CDR3 has 15 residues. The CDR3 is CASSFLAGGGDTQYF. The CDR3 DNA is TGCGCCAGCAGCTTCCTAGCGGGGGGCGGAGATACGCAGTATTTT.

This chain uses TRBV7-9 with TRBJ2-5, with 7 bases that match TRBD1. In germline, CDR1 is SEHNR, CDR2 FQNEAQ (reference sequence). The junction had 7 bases not matched to a gene; V was cut back by 0 bases and J by 3 bases. This CDR3 contains 16 residues. CDR3 bases: TGTGCCAGCAGCTTAGCGTCGGCAGGGGGAAAAGAGACCCAGTACTTC. Protein sequence: CASSLASAGGKETQYF.

The rearrangement uses TRBV7-9 and TRBJ1-5; D remains unclear. The CDR3 is 12 amino acids. The ends were cut back, 3 bases at V and 7 bases at J, with 7 bases in the middle. The germline CDR1 and CDR2 sequences are SEHNR and FQNEAQ (reference sequence). In DNA, the CDR3 is TGTGCCAGCAGCTTTTGGCCCCAGCCCCAGCATTTT. This sequence encodes CASSFWPQPQHF.

The CDR3 is CASSLYSFTYEQYF. CDR3 nucleotides: TGTGCCAGCAGCTTGTACAGTTTTACCTACGAGCAGTACTTC. V gene TRBV5-6 combines with J gene TRBJ2-7; D not certain. V was trimmed by 1 base and J by 2 bases, leaving 10 bases between them. Germline V gives CDR1 SGHDT, CDR2 YYEEEE. CDR3 size: 14 residues.

The chain recombines TRBV18 with TRBJ1-4; D call uncertain. Trimming shortened V by 6 bases and J by 8 bases, and 16 bases separated the two germline ends. The V gene's germline CDR1 is KGHSH and CDR2 LQKENI. The CDR3 runs 14 residues. DNA for the CDR3: TGTGCCAGCTCCCGAGACGGACGGGAGGAAAAACTGTTTTTT. Its protein is CASSRDGREEKLFF.

The V call is TRBV2, the J call TRBJ1-4, with D perhaps TRBD1 (6 bases). There are 14 residues in the CDR3. V dropped 8 bases and J dropped 7 bases, with 17 bases sitting between them. Germline V gene sequence: CDR1 SNHLY, CDR2 FYNNEI. Here the CDR3 reads CASGPGGTREKLFF. The CDR3 DNA reads as TGTGCCAGCGGACCGGGAGGGACACGTGAAAAACTGTTTTTT. The full variable domain, in which reference TRBV2 and TRBJ1-4 provide the parts outside the CDR3, is EPEVTQTPSHQVTQMGQEVILRCVPISNHLYFYWYRQILGQKVEFLVSFYNNEISEKSEIFDDQFSVERPDGSNFTLKIRSTKLEDSAMYFCASGPGGTREKLFFGSGTQLSVL.

This clone was observed once. V and J are TRBV28 and TRBJ2-5, with TRBD2 identical over 8 bases. This CDR3 has 15 residues. J was trimmed by 4 bases and V by 1 base; bases with no gene match: 5. Germline CDR1 reads MDHEN; CDR2 reads SYDVKM. The CDR3 sequence is CASSLFRGGGETQYF. The CDR3 coding sequence is TGTGCCAGCAGTTTATTCCGGGGGGGTGGAGAGACCCAGTACTTC.

CDR3 DNA: TGTGCCAGCAGCTCACAGGGGGGCCAAGCTTTCTTT. It translates to CASSSQGGQAFF. This chain uses TRBV14 with TRBJ1-1, with 8 nucleotides matching TRBD1. CDR3 size: 12 residues. V shed 5 bases, J shed 9 bases, and the junction held 5 bases outside the gene matches. Germline V gives CDR1 SGHDN, CDR2 FVKESK.

The chain recombines TRBV28 with TRBJ1-6; tentative D call: TRBD1 (6 bases). This CDR3 comprises 16 residues. Germline-derived CDR1 and CDR2 are MDHEN and SYDVKM. The V end lost 6 bases, the J end lost 18 bases, and 30 bases lay between the germline ends. The CDR3 is CASSSERTAGPHPTHF. Written as DNA, the CDR3 is TGTGCCAGCAGCTCCGAACGGACAGCCGGACCTCACCCGACCCACTTT.

The chain carries TRBV20-1 and TRBJ2-7, with D possibly TRBD2 on 7 matching bases. V gave up 4 bases and J gave up 7 bases, with 11 bases separating them. CDR1 and CDR2 (germline): DFQATT, SNEGSKA (reference sequence). The CDR3 runs to 11 residues. The CDR3 is CSATRGGEQYF. Written as DNA, the CDR3 is TGCAGTGCTACTAGGGGGGGAGAGCAGTACTTC.

The V call is TRBV7-2, the J call TRBJ2-3, with TRBD2 identical over 14 bases. Germline V CDR1 and CDR2: SGHTA, FQGNSA. V gave up 8 bases and J gave up 5 bases; unmatched junction bases: 6. The CDR3 has 15 residues. The CDR3 nucleotides are TGTGCCAGCGGGATGACTAGCGGGGGGGGAGATACGCAGTATTTT. Translation: CASGMTSGGGDTQYF.

The chain links TRBV19 to TRBJ1-2; D is possibly TRBD1 (6 bases). The V gene lost 3 bases and the J gene lost 3 bases, with 17 bases spanning the gap. Per the germline V gene, CDR1 is LNHDA and CDR2 is SQIVND (reference sequence). The CDR3 has 16 residues. CDR3 sequence reads: CASSMGADRGYYGYTF. The DNA of the CDR3 is TGTGCCAGTAGTATGGGGGCAGATCGGGGCTACTATGGCTACACCTTC. Together with reference TRBV19 and TRBJ1-2, the CDR3 gives the full variable domain: DGGITQSPKYLFRKEGQNVTLSCEQNLNHDAMYWYRQDPGQGLRLIYYSQIVNDFQKGDIAEGYSVSREKKESFPLTVTSAQKNPTAFYLCASSMGADRGYYGYTFGSGTRLTVV.

The chain uses TRBV6-1 and TRBJ1-5; 8 positions agree with TRBD1. Germline CDR1 is MNHNS and CDR2 is SASEGT. CDR3 length: 14 amino acids. Losses at the gene ends were 5 bases for V and 7 bases for J; bases not matched to a gene: 7. CDR3 sequence reads: CASSRTGLGQPQHF. The CDR3 nucleotides read TGTGCCAGCAGTAGGACAGGGTTGGGCCAGCCCCAGCATTTT.

The J gene is TRBJ1-5, the V gene TRBV4-1; D remains unclear. This CDR3 has 15 amino acids. The V gene lost 0 bases and the J gene lost 7 bases, with 13 bases spanning the gap. Germline assignment: CDR1 MGHRA and CDR2 YSYEKL. The CDR3 region is CASSQEFRGRQPQHF. CDR3 DNA sequence: TGCGCCAGCAGCCAAGAGTTCCGGGGTCGCCAGCCCCAGCATTTT.

The rearrangement joins TRBV6-1 to TRBJ1-1; 7 positions agree with TRBD1. V lost 6 bases and J lost 0; bases outside the gene matches: 7. Germline lookup yields CDR1 MNHNS and CDR2 SASEGT. The CDR3 loop spans 15 amino acids. The DNA for the CDR3 is TGTGCCAGCAGAGAATACAGGGGTATGAACACTGAAGCTTTCTTT. Amino acids: CASREYRGMNTEAFF.

This chain joins TRBV15 and TRBJ2-7; D possibly corresponds to TRBD1 (5 bases). The CDR3 sequence is 16 residues long. Germline V lookup: CDR1 LNHNV, CDR2 YYDKDF (reference sequence). The germline V and J ends were trimmed by 3 bases and 3 bases, with 18 bases remaining between them. CDR3 nucleotide sequence: TGTGCCACCAGCAGGCGCTTGGGGTTGACAGTCTACGAGCAGTACTTC. It encodes CATSRRLGLTVYEQYF.

The chain recombines TRBV11-2 with TRBJ2-7; a weak D match, TRBD2 (7 bases). V was cut by 3 bases and J by 7 bases, with 16 bases left in between. This CDR3 region has 14 residues. Germline CDR1 SGHAT, CDR2 FQNNGV. The CDR3 protein is CASSFRRGGQEQYF. CDR3 nucleotide sequence: TGTGCCAGCAGCTTCCGCAGGGGAGGGCAAGAGCAGTACTTC.

This clone came up once. The chain couples TRBV11-2 to TRBJ2-5; D is unresolved. The J call may be in error: the DNA end matches TRBJ2-7 better. Germline V gene lookup returns CDR1 SGHAT and CDR2 FQNNGV. The CDR3 has 15 residues. The CDR3 DNA sequence: TGTGCCAGCAGCTTAGGCCCCGATGTTTCCTACGAGCAGTACTTC. Protein: CASSLGPDVSYEQYF.

This clone was recorded a few times. V usage is TRBV30 and J usage is TRBJ1-4; D is perhaps TRBD1 (5 bases). CDR1 is GTSNPN and CDR2 is SVGIG in the germline V gene (reference sequence). This CDR3 comprises 14 residues. V was clipped by 0 bases and J by 7 bases, with 12 bases between them. As DNA, the CDR3 is TGTGCCTGGAGTGTAAGCGGGGCTGGTGAAAAACTGTTTTTT. It specifies CAWSVSGAGEKLFF.

CDR3 nucleotides: TGTGCCAGCAGCTTGCAGGGTTACCACGAGCAGTACTTC. This sequence encodes CASSLQGYHEQYF. This sequence joins TRBV5-6 and TRBJ2-7; perhaps TRBD1 as D (5 bases). V gave up 1 base and J gave up 5 bases, with 10 bases separating them. The germline V gene has CDR1 SGHDT and CDR2 YYEEEE. CDR3 length equals 13 residues.

The rearrangement links TRBV2 to TRBJ1-3; 7 bases line up with TRBD1. Unmatched junction bases numbered 13, after V lost 8 bases and J lost 3 bases. The CDR3 sequence is 16 residues long. Looked up from germline, CDR1 is SNHLY and CDR2 is FYNNEI. CDR3 region: CASHFAAGTVGNTIYF. For the CDR3, the DNA is TGTGCCAGCCATTTCGCTGCCGGGACAGTTGGAAACACCATATATTTT.

The table lists this clone with a count of one. The chain employs TRBV6-6 and TRBJ2-5; 12 bases agree with TRBD1. The better agreement between TRBJ2-7 and the DNA end casts doubt on the J call. CDR3 size: 16 residues. Germline V gives CDR1 MNHNY, CDR2 SVGAGI (reference sequence). The CDR3 is CASSYRGTGGLGEQYF. The CDR3 nucleotides are TGTGCCAGCAGTTACAGAGGGACAGGGGGCTTGGGCGAGCAGTACTTC.

This clone was detected only once. The CDR3 nucleotides read TGTGCCAGCAGTGAAGCGCCCCAGTTATCTCAGCATTTT. It yields the protein CASSEAPQLSQHF. The V and J genes are TRBV6-1 and TRBJ1-5, with D uncertain. The germline gives CDR1 MNHNS, CDR2 SASEGT. V was shortened by 0 bases and J by 13 bases, with 13 bases between the two germline ends. The CDR3 length is 13 residues.

This rearrangement joins TRBV27 to TRBJ2-1; TRBD2 matches 8 bases. The CDR3 has 15 residues. Germline assignment: CDR1 MNHEY and CDR2 SMNVEV (reference sequence). V gave up 7 bases and J gave up 11 bases; unmatched junction bases: 16. The CDR3 DNA is TGTGCCAGCATCCCACTAGCGGAACCTACAAGTAAGCAGTTCTTC. Translating it yields CASIPLAEPTSKQFF.

The chain employs TRBV7-2 and TRBJ2-7; 10 nucleotides align to TRBD2. The CDR3 is 15 residues long. The V segment lost 2 bases and the J segment 3 bases; nucleotides outside the gene matches: 4. The germline gives CDR1 SGHTA, CDR2 FQGNSA. CDR3 DNA: TGTGCCAGCAGCTTAACTAGCGGGGACCTCTACGAGCAGTACTTC. Protein: CASSLTSGDLYEQYF.

The chain couples TRBV5-1 to TRBJ1-2; a weak D match, TRBD1 (6 bases). CDR1 and CDR2 (germline): SGHRS, YFSETQ. V was trimmed by 4 bases and J by 2 bases, leaving 9 bases between them. This CDR3 is built from 13 residues. The CDR3 sequence is CASSTGMNYGYTF. Here the CDR3 DNA reads TGCGCCAGCAGCACAGGGATGAACTATGGCTACACCTTC.